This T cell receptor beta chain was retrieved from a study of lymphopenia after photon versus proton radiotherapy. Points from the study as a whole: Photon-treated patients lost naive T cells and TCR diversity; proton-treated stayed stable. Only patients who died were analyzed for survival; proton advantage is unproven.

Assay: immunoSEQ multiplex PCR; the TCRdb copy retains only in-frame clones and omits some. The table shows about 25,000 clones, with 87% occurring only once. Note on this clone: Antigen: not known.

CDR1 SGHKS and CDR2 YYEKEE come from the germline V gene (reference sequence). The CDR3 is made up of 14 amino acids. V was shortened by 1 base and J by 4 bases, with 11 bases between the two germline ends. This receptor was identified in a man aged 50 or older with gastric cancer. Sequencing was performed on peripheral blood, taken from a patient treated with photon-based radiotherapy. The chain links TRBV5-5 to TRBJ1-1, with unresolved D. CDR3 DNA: TGTGCCAGCAGCTTGTATTCACAGATCACTGAAGCTTTCTTT. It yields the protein CASSLYSQITEAFF.